Below, one T cell receptor beta chain is given with its context. Its antigen is still unknown. Russia was home to the donors, healthy Caucasian individuals aged roughly 6 to 100. The sample comes from a study of blood T cells in healthy people across ages. Study summary: The capture of about one barcoded beta molecule per two T cells was achieved by template switching. Study results and caveats: CMV infection status of these donors was not known. The study regarded diversity estimates from one million T cells as underestimates.

Using a J-beta primer mix together with a sample-barcoded 5' primer, a second PCR was run for roughly 6 to 12 cycles. TCRdb called the 5' RACE reads again in MiXCR, with one record for every CDR3 protein. Among about 940,000 distinct CDR3 sequences listed, under 50% were seen once. The sequence derives from a man younger than 45 in good health. Sequenced material: blood.

CDR3 sequence: CASSYTDSTYEQYF. The CDR3 DNA reads as TGTGCCAGCAGCTATACCGACAGTACCTACGAGCAGTACTTC. V is TRBV7-2 and J is TRBJ2-7; maybe TRBD1 (5 bases). CDR1 SGHTA and CDR2 FQGNSA come from the germline V gene. The CDR3 is made up of 14 amino acids. Trimming removed 4 bases from V and 2 bases from J, with 12 bases in between.